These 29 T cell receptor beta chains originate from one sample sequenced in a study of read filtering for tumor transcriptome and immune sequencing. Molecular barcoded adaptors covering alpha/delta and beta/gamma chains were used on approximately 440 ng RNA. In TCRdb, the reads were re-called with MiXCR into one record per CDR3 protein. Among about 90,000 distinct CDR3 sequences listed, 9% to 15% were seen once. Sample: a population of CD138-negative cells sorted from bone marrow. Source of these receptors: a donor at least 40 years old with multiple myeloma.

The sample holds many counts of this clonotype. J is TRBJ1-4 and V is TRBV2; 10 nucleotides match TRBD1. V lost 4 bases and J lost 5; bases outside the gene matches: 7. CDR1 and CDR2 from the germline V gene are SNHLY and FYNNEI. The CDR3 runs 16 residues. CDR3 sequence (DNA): TGTGCCAGCAGTGGCATTTCGGGACAGGGGAATGAAAAACTGTTTTTT. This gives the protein CASSGISGQGNEKLFF.

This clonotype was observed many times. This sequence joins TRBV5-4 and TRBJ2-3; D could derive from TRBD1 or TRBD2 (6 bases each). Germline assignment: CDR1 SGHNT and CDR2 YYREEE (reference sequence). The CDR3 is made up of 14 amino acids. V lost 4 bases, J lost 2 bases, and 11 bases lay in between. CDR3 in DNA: TGTGCCAGCAGCCTACAGGGACTCACAGATACGCAGTATTTT. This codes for CASSLQGLTDTQYF. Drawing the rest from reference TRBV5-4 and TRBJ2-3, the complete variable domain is ETGVTQSPTHLIKTRGQQVTLRCSSQSGHNTVSWYQQALGQGPQFIFQYYREEENGRGNFPPRFSGLQFPNYSSELNVNALELDDSALYLCASSLQGLTDTQYFGPGTRLTVL.

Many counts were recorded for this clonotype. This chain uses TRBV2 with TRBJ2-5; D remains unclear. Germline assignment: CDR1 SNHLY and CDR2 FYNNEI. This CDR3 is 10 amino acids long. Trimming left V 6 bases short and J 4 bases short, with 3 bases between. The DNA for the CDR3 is TGTGCCAGCAGCCGAGAGACCCAGTACTTC. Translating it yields CASSRETQYF.

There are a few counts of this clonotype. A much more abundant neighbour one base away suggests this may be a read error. The CDR3 DNA is TGCGCCAGCAGCCCCTCCCGGGGCAGGAACGAGCAGTACTTC. Its protein product is CASSPSRGRNEQYF. This rearrangement joins TRBV4-1 to TRBJ2-7; D possibly uses TRBD1 or TRBD2 (5 bases each). V was pared by 4 bases and J by 5 bases, with 15 bases between. CDR3 size: 14 residues. CDR1 is MGHRA and CDR2 is YSYEKL in the germline V gene.

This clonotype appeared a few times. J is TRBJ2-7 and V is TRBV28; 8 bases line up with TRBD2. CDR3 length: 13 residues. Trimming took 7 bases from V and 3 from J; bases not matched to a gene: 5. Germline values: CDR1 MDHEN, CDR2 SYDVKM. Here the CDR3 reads CASISGSYYEQYF. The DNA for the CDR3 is TGTGCCAGCATAAGCGGGAGTTACTACGAGCAGTACTTC.

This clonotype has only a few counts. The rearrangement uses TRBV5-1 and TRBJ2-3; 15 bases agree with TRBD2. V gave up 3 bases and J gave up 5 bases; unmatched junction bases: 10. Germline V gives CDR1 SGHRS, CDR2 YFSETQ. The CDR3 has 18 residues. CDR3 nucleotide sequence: TGCGCCAGCAGCTGGGGACTAGCGGGAGGCCCCTACGGAGATACGCAGTATTTT. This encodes CASSWGLAGGPYGDTQYF.

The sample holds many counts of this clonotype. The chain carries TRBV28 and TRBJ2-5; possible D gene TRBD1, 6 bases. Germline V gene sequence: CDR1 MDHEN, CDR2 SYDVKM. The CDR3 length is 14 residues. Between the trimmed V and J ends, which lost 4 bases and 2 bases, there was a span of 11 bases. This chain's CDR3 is CASSSGQIQETQYF. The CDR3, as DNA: TGTGCCAGCAGTTCCGGACAGATTCAAGAGACCCAGTACTTC.

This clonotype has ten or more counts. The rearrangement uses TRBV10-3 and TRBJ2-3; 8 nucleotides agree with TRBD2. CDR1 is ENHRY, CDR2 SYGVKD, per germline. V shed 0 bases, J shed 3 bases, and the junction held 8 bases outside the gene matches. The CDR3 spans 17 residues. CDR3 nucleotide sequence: TGTGCCATCAGTGAGTCCAGGACTAGCAGCCGGACAGATACGCAGTATTTT. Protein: CAISESRTSSRTDTQYF.

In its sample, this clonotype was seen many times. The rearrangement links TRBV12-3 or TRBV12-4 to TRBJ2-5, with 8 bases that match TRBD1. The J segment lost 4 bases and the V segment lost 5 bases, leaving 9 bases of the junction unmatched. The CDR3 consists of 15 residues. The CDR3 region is CASSRQGTVGETQYF. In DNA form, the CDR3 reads TGTGCCAGCAGTCGACAGGGGACGGTGGGAGAGACCCAGTACTTC.

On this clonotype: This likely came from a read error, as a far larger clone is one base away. CDR3 amino acids: CSADDRAGEAFF. In DNA, the CDR3 is TGCAGCGCCGACGACAGGGCTGGTGAAGCTTTCTTT. J is TRBJ1-6 and V is TRBV29-1; 7 positions match TRBD1. The better agreement between TRBJ1-1 and the DNA end casts doubt on the J call. Germline CDR1 SQVTM, CDR2 ANQGSEA. The CDR3 length is 12 residues.

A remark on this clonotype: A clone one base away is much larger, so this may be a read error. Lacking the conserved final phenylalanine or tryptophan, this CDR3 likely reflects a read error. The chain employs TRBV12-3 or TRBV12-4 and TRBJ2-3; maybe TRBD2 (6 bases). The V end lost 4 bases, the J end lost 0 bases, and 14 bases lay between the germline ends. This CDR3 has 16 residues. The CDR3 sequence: CASSSLLGSSTDTQYL. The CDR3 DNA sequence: TGTGCCAGCAGTTCGTTGCTCGGGAGCAGCACAGATACGCAGTATCTT.

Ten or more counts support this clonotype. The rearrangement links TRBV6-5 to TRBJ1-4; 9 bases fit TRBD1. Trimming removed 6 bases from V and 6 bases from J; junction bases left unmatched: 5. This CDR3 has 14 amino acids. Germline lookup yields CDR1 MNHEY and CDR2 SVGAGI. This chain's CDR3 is CASRRTGADEKLFF. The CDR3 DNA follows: TGTGCCAGCAGGCGGACAGGGGCCGATGAAAAACTGTTTTTT.

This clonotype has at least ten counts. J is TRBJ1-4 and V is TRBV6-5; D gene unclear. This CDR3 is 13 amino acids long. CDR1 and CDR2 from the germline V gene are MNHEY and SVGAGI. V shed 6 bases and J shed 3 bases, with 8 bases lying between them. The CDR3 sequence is CASSRGSNEKLFF. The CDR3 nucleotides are TGTGCCAGCAGCCGAGGGTCTAATGAAAAACTGTTTTTT.

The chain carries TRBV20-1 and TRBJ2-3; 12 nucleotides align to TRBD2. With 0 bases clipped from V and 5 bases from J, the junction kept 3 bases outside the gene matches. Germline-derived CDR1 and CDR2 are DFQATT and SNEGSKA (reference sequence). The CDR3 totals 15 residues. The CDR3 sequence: CSARETSGSGDTQYF. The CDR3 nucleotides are TGCAGTGCTAGAGAGACTAGCGGGAGTGGAGATACGCAGTATTTT.

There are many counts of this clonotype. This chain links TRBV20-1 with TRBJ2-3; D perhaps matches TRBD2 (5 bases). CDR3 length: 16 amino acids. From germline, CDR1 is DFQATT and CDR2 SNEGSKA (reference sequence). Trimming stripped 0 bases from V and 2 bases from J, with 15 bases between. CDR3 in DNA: TGCAGTGCTAGAGATCCACAGCCGAGGGTCACAGATACGCAGTATTTT. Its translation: CSARDPQPRVTDTQYF.

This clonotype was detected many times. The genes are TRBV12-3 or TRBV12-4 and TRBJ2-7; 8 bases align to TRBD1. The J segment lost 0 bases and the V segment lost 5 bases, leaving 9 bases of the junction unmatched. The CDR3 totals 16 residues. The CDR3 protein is CASSPRDRNSSYEQYF. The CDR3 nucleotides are TGTGCCAGCAGTCCCCGGGACAGGAATAGCTCCTACGAGCAGTACTTC.

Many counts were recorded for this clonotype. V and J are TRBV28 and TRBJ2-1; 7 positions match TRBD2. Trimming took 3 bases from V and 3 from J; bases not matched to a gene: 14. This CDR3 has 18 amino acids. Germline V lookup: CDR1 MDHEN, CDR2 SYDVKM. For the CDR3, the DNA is TGTGCCAGCAGTTTGGGTCGATTTGACGGGGGGTTCTACAATGAGCAGTTCTTC. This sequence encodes CASSLGRFDGGFYNEQFF. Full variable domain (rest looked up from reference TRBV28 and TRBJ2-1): DVKVTQSSRYLVKRTGEKVFLECVQDMDHENMFWYRQDPGLGLRLIYFSYDVKMKEKGDIPEGYSVSREKKERFSLILESASTNQTSMYLCASSLGRFDGGFYNEQFFGPGTRLTVL.

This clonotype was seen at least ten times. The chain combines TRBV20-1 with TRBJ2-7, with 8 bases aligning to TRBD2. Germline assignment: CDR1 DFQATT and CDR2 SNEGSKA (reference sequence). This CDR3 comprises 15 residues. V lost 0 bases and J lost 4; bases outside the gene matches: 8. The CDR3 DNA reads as TGCAGTGCTAGAGATACGCGGGAGGAGCAATACGAGCAGTACTTC. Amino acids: CSARDTREEQYEQYF.

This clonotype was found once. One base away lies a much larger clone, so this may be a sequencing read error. The CDR3 nucleotides read TGTGCCAGCAGCCACAATCCTAGCGGGAACGAGCAGGACTTC. Translated: CASSHNPSGNEQDF. The chain combines TRBV4-2 with TRBJ2-7; 9 bases are a match to TRBD2. This CDR3 comprises 14 residues. Germline V gene lookup returns CDR1 LGHNA and CDR2 YNFKEQ.

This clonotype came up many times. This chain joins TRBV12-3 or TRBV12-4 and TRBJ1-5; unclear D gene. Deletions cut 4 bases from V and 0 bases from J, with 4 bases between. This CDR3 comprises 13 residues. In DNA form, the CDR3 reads TGTGCCAGCAGTTGGGATAGCAATCAGCCCCAGCATTTT. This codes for CASSWDSNQPQHF.

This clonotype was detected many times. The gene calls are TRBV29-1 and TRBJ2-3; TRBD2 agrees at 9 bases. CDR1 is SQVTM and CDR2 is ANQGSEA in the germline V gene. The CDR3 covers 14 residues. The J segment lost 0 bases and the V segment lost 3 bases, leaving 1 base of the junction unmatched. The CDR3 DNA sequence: TGCAGCGTTGAGACTAGCGGAAGCACAGATACGCAGTATTTT. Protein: CSVETSGSTDTQYF.

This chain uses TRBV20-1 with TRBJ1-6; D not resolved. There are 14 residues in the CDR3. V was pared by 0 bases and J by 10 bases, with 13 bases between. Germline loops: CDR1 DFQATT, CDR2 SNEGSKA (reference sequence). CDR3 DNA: TGCAGTGCTAGAGACCCCTTCGATGGCTCACCCCTCCACTTT. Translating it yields CSARDPFDGSPLHF.

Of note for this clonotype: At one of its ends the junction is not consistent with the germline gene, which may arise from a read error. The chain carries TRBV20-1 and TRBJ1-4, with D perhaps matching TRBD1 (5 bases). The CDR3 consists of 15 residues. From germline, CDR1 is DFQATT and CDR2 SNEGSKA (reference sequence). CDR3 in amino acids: CSARVGVRAAEKRFF. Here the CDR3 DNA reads TGCAGTGCTAGAGTCGGGGTCAGGGCGGCTGAAAAACGGTTTTTT.

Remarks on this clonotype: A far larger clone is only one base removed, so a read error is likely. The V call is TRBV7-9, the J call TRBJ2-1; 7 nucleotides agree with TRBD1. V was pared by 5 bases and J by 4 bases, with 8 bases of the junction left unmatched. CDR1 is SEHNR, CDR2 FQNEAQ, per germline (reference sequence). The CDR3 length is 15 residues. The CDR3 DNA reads TGTGCCAGCAGCCCAGGGACAGAAGGTTACAATGAGCAGTTCTTC. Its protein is CASSPGTEGYNEQFF.

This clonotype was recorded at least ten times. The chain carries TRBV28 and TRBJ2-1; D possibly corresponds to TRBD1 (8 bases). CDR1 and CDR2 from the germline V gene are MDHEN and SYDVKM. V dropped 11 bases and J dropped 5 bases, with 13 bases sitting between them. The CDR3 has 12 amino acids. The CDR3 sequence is CAGGDRNNEQFF. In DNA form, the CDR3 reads TGTGCCGGGGGGGACAGGAACAATGAGCAGTTCTTC.

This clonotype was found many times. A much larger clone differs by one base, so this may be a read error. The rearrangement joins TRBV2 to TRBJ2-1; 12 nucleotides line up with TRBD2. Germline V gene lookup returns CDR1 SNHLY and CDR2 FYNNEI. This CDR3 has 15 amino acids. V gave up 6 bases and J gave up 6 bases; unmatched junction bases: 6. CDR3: CASRDTSGGINEQFF. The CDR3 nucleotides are TGTGCCAGCAGGGATACTAGCGGGGGGATCAATGAGCAGTTCTTC.

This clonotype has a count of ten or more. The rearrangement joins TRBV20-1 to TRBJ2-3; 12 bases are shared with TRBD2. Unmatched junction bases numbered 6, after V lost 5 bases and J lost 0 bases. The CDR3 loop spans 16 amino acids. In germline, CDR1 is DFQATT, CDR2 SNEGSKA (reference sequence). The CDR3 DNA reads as TGCAGTGCTGGAGTGACTAGCGGGAGAAGCACAGATACGCAGTATTTT. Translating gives CSAGVTSGRSTDTQYF.

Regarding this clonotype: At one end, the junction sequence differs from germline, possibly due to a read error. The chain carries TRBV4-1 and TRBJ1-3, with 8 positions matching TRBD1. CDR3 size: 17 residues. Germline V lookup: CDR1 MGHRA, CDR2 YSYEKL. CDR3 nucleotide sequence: TGCGCCAACAGCCAAGCCATCCCGACAGGGGCTGGAAACACCATATATTTT. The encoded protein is CANSQAIPTGAGNTIYF.

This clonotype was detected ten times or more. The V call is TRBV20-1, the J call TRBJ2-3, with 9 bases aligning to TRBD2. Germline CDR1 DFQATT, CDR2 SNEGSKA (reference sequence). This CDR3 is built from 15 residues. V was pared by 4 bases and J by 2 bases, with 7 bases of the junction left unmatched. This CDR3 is CSATLGGRATDTQYF. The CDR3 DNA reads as TGCAGTGCTACCTTGGGCGGGAGGGCCACAGATACGCAGTATTTT.